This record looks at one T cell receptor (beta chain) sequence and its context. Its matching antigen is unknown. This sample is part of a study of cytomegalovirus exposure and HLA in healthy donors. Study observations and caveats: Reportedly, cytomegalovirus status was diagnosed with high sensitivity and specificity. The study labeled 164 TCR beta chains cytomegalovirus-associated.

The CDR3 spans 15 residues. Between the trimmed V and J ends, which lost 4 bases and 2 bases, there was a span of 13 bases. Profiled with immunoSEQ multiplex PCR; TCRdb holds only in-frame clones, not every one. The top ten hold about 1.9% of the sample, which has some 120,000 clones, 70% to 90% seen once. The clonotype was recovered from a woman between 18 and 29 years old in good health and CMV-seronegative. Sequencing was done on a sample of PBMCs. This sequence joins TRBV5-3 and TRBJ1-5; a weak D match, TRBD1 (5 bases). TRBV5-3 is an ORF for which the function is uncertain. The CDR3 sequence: CARSQPGHRNQPQHF. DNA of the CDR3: TGTGCCAGAAGCCAGCCTGGACACCGCAATCAGCCCCAGCATTTT.